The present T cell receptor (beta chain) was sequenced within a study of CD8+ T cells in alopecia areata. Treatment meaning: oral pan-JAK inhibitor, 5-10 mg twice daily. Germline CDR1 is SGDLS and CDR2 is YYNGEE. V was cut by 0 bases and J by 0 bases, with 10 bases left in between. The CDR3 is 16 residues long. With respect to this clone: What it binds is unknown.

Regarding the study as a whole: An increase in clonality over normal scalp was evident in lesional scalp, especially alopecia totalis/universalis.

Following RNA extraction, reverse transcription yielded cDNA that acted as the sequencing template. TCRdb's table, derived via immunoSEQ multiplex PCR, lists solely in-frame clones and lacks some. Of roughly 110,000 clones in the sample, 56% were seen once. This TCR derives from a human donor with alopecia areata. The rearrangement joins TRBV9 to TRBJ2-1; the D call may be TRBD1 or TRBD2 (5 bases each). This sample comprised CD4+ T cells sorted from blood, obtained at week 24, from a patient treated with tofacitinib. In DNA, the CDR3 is TGTGCCAGCAGCGTAGCGGCAGGGAGCTCCTACAATGAGCAGTTCTTC. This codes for CASSVAAGSSYNEQFF.